The rows below give T cell receptor beta chains drawn from one sample of a study of shared clonotypes between healthy human individuals. Repertoires were generated with immunoSEQ multiplex PCR, while TCRdb's copy carries only in-frame clones and drops some. Of roughly 1,000,000 clones detected, 75% to 80% appear once; the ten largest clones hold 0.61%. The sequenced sample was memory CD4+ T cells from PBMCs. All receptors come from a man younger than 35 in good health. Some clones in this sample may be carry-over from other donors' samples. CDR3s include the opening cysteine and the closing phenylalanine or tryptophan. The order of the fields is V gene, D gene, clone size, J gene, CDR3 protein, CDR3 DNA. D genes are given only for firm matches. Part of the rows lack a size; the others show once, few, many or a class for expanded clones.

v_gene: TRBV13
d_gene: NA
abundance: NA
j_gene: TRBJ2-1
CDR3aa: CASSSQVHNEQFF
CDR3nt: TGTGCCAGCAGCTCCCAGGTGCACAATGAGCAGTTCTTC

v_gene: TRBV18
d_gene: TRBD1
abundance: NA
j_gene: TRBJ2-1
CDR3aa: CASAGTGQGEQFF
CDR3nt: TGTGCCAGCGCAGGGACAGGGCAGGGTGAGCAGTTCTTC

v_gene: TRBV6-6
d_gene: TRBD2
abundance: NA
j_gene: TRBJ2-7
CDR3aa: CASSSTASGSYEQYF
CDR3nt: TGTGCCAGCAGTTCCACGGCTAGCGGGAGCTACGAGCAGTACTTC

v_gene: TRBV7-9
d_gene: NA
abundance: once
j_gene: TRBJ2-7
CDR3aa: CASSLFSGDEQYF
CDR3nt: TGTGCCAGCAGCTTATTTAGTGGCGACGAGCAGTACTTC

v_gene: TRBV7-3
d_gene: TRBD1
abundance: NA
j_gene: TRBJ1-2
CDR3aa: CASRPQGNSEHNYGYTF
CDR3nt: TGTGCCAGCAGGCCACAGGGGAACAGCGAACACAACTATGGCTACACCTTC

v_gene: TRBV5-1
d_gene: TRBD2
abundance: NA
j_gene: TRBJ2-5
CDR3aa: CASSLTTSGKETQYF
CDR3nt: TGCGCCAGCAGCCTCACCACTAGCGGCAAAGAGACCCAGTACTTC

v_gene: TRBV10-2
d_gene: NA
abundance: NA
j_gene: TRBJ2-3
CDR3aa: CASESGDTQYF
CDR3nt: TGCGCCAGTGAATCGGGAGATACGCAGTATTTT

v_gene: TRBV11-1
d_gene: NA
abundance: NA
j_gene: TRBJ1-4
CDR3aa: CASTNREEEKLFF
CDR3nt: TGTGCCAGCACCAACAGGGAGGAAGAAAAACTGTTTTTT

v_gene: TRBV7-9
d_gene: TRBD1
abundance: once
j_gene: TRBJ1-4
CDR3aa: CASSLGQDGSEKLFF
CDR3nt: TGTGCCAGCAGCTTGGGACAGGACGGGAGTGAAAAACTGTTTTTT

v_gene: TRBV28
d_gene: TRBD1
abundance: NA
j_gene: TRBJ1-5
CDR3aa: CASTNLRAQGIQPQHF
CDR3nt: TGTGCCAGCACCAACCTCCGGGCACAGGGGATTCAGCCCCAGCATTTT

v_gene: TRBV7-3
d_gene: NA
abundance: NA
j_gene: TRBJ1-2
CDR3aa: CASSLKVRAAPNYGYTF
CDR3nt: TGTGCCAGCAGCTTAAAGGTTAGGGCAGCACCTAACTATGGCTACACCTTC

v_gene: TRBV28
d_gene: NA
abundance: NA
j_gene: TRBJ2-3
CDR3aa: CASSSSMTHGYTDTQYF
CDR3nt: TGTGCCAGCAGTTCCAGTATGACCCATGGATACACAGATACGCAGTATTTT

v_gene: TRBV10-3
d_gene: TRBD2
abundance: NA
j_gene: TRBJ2-1
CDR3aa: CATRAGGNNEQFF
CDR3nt: TGTGCCACCCGAGCGGGAGGGAACAATGAGCAGTTCTTC

v_gene: TRBV28
d_gene: NA
abundance: NA
j_gene: TRBJ2-7
CDR3aa: CASRPTGWRERDYEQYF
CDR3nt: TGTGCCAGCAGACCTACCGGCTGGCGGGAAAGGGACTACGAGCAGTACTTC

v_gene: TRBV7-8
d_gene: NA
abundance: NA
j_gene: TRBJ2-2
CDR3aa: CASSSWGNTGELFF
CDR3nt: TGTGCCAGCAGCTCCTGGGGGAACACCGGGGAGCTGTTTTTT

v_gene: TRBV2
d_gene: NA
abundance: NA
j_gene: TRBJ2-5
CDR3aa: CASRSEKTQYF
CDR3nt: TGTGCCAGCAGATCGGAAAAGACCCAGTACTTC

v_gene: TRBV5-1
d_gene: NA
abundance: NA
j_gene: TRBJ2-1
CDR3aa: CASSIQGFNEQFF
CDR3nt: TGCGCCAGCAGCATACAGGGATTCAATGAGCAGTTCTTC

v_gene: TRBV19
d_gene: NA
abundance: NA
j_gene: TRBJ1-2
CDR3aa: CASSITTGNSNYGYTF
CDR3nt: TGTGCCAGTAGTATAACTACCGGGAACTCAAACTATGGCTACACCTTC

v_gene: TRBV6-6
d_gene: NA
abundance: NA
j_gene: TRBJ2-1
CDR3aa: CASRMRSVGNNEQFF
CDR3nt: TGTGCCAGCAGGATGAGATCGGTGGGGAACAATGAGCAGTTCTTC

v_gene: TRBV15
d_gene: NA
abundance: once
j_gene: TRBJ1-4
CDR3aa: CATSRARALANEKLFF
CDR3nt: TGTGCCACCAGCAGAGCGAGGGCGCTAGCTAATGAAAAACTGTTTTTT

v_gene: TRBV15
d_gene: NA
abundance: NA
j_gene: TRBJ2-7
CDR3aa: CATSRGGFYEQYF
CDR3nt: TGTGCCACCAGCAGGGGTGGTTTCTACGAGCAGTACTTC

v_gene: TRBV7-9
d_gene: TRBD1
abundance: NA
j_gene: TRBJ2-7
CDR3aa: CASSRHGQGYEQYF
CDR3nt: TGTGCCAGCAGCCGACACGGACAGGGTTACGAGCAGTACTTC

v_gene: TRBV5-4
d_gene: NA
abundance: NA
j_gene: TRBJ2-3
CDR3aa: CASSTGAGTDTQYF
CDR3nt: TGTGCCAGCAGCACGGGAGCCGGCACAGATACGCAGTATTTT

v_gene: TRBV10-1
d_gene: NA
abundance: NA
j_gene: TRBJ2-7
CDR3aa: CASSEVQGIGEQYF
CDR3nt: TGCGCCAGCAGTGAAGTGCAGGGGATAGGCGAGCAGTACTTC

v_gene: TRBV5-1
d_gene: TRBD2
abundance: NA
j_gene: TRBJ2-1
CDR3aa: CASSFGLADYNEQFF
CDR3nt: TGCGCCAGCAGCTTCGGACTAGCGGACTACAATGAGCAGTTCTTC

v_gene: TRBV9
d_gene: TRBD2
abundance: NA
j_gene: TRBJ2-5
CDR3aa: CASSATSGRETQYF
CDR3nt: TGTGCCAGCAGCGCCACTAGCGGGAGGGAGACCCAGTACTTC

v_gene: TRBV6-6
d_gene: NA
abundance: NA
j_gene: TRBJ1-1
CDR3aa: CASSLRGDTEAFF
CDR3nt: TGTGCCAGCAGTCTCCGAGGGGACACTGAAGCTTTCTTT

v_gene: TRBV7-3
d_gene: TRBD2
abundance: NA
j_gene: TRBJ2-7
CDR3aa: CASSLGPAGAYEQYF
CDR3nt: TGTGCCAGCAGCTTAGGTCCAGCGGGGGCCTACGAGCAGTACTTC

v_gene: TRBV2
d_gene: TRBD2
abundance: few
j_gene: TRBJ2-2
CDR3aa: CASSAGLANTGELFF
CDR3nt: TGTGCCAGCAGTGCGGGACTAGCGAACACCGGGGAGCTGTTTTTT

v_gene: TRBV27
d_gene: NA
abundance: NA
j_gene: TRBJ1-5
CDR3aa: CASSLYRAIDQPQHF
CDR3nt: TGTGCCAGCAGTTTATATCGGGCGATCGATCAGCCCCAGCATTTT

v_gene: TRBV28
d_gene: NA
abundance: NA
j_gene: TRBJ2-7
CDR3aa: CASSPPGAAAEQYF
CDR3nt: TGTGCCAGCAGCCCGCCGGGGGCTGCCGCCGAGCAGTACTTC

v_gene: TRBV28
d_gene: NA
abundance: NA
j_gene: TRBJ2-3
CDR3aa: CASGKLGGTDTQYF
CDR3nt: TGTGCCAGCGGCAAATTGGGGGGTACAGATACGCAGTATTTT

v_gene: TRBV7-9
d_gene: NA
abundance: NA
j_gene: TRBJ2-5
CDR3aa: CASSLARTIQETQYF
CDR3nt: TGTGCCAGCAGCTTAGCGAGGACTATCCAAGAGACCCAGTACTTC

v_gene: TRBV5-5
d_gene: NA
abundance: NA
j_gene: TRBJ2-3
CDR3aa: CASTLGSGGFTDTQYF
CDR3nt: TGTGCCAGCACCTTAGGGTCGGGTGGTTTCACAGATACGCAGTATTTT

v_gene: TRBV7-9
d_gene: TRBD1
abundance: NA
j_gene: TRBJ2-2
CDR3aa: CASSPYRGDTGELFF
CDR3nt: TGTGCCAGCAGCCCCTACAGGGGGGACACCGGGGAGCTGTTTTTT

v_gene: TRBV28
d_gene: NA
abundance: NA
j_gene: TRBJ1-1
CDR3aa: CASSLPGHLNTEAFF
CDR3nt: TGTGCCAGCAGTCTCCCGGGACACTTGAACACTGAAGCTTTCTTT

v_gene: TRBV4-2
d_gene: NA
abundance: few
j_gene: TRBJ2-7
CDR3aa: CASSQELTYEQYF
CDR3nt: TGTGCCAGCAGCCAAGAACTAACCTACGAGCAGTACTTC

v_gene: TRBV6-1
d_gene: TRBD1
abundance: few
j_gene: TRBJ1-1
CDR3aa: CASHRGRTEAFF
CDR3nt: TGTGCCAGCCACAGGGGGCGGACTGAAGCTTTCTTT

v_gene: TRBV5-4
d_gene: TRBD1
abundance: NA
j_gene: TRBJ1-1
CDR3aa: CASSPKTTGTEAFF
CDR3nt: TGTGCCAGCAGCCCAAAGACGACAGGGACTGAAGCTTTCTTT

v_gene: TRBV19
d_gene: TRBD2
abundance: NA
j_gene: TRBJ2-7
CDR3aa: CASSILAGGNYEQYF
CDR3nt: TGTGCCAGTAGTATACTAGCGGGAGGGAATTACGAGCAGTACTTC

v_gene: TRBV5-1
d_gene: NA
abundance: once
j_gene: TRBJ2-3
CDR3aa: CASSLAGPGDTQYF
CDR3nt: TGCGCCAGCAGCTTGGCGGGGCCTGGGGATACGCAGTATTTT

v_gene: TRBV7-9
d_gene: NA
abundance: NA
j_gene: TRBJ2-7
CDR3aa: CASSLVTNPTYEQYF
CDR3nt: TGTGCCAGCAGCTTAGTTACTAACCCTACCTACGAGCAGTACTTC

v_gene: TRBV6-5
d_gene: NA
abundance: NA
j_gene: TRBJ1-2
CDR3aa: CASSPSWDYGYTF
CDR3nt: TGTGCCAGCAGTCCCAGTTGGGACTATGGCTACACCTTC

v_gene: TRBV11-3
d_gene: TRBD2
abundance: once
j_gene: TRBJ2-5
CDR3aa: CASSFVTSGRSGGETQYF
CDR3nt: TGTGCCAGCAGCTTTGTGACTAGCGGGAGAAGTGGCGGGGAGACCCAGTACTTC

v_gene: TRBV7-9
d_gene: TRBD1
abundance: NA
j_gene: TRBJ1-4
CDR3aa: CASSPGQGATNEKLFF
CDR3nt: TGTGCCAGCAGCCCTGGACAGGGGGCAACTAATGAAAAACTGTTTTTT